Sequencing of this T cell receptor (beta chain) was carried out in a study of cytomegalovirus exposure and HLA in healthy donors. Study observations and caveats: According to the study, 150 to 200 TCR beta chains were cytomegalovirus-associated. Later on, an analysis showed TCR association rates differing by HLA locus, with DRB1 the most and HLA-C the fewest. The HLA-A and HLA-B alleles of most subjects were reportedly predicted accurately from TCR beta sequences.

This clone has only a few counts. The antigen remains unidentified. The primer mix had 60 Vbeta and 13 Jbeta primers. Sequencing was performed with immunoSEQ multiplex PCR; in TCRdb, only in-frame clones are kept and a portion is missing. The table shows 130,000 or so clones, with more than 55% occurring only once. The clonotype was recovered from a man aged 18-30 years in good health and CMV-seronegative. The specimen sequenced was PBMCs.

The CDR3 loop reads CASSQANRGIEQYF. CDR3 in DNA: TGCGCCAGCAGCCAAGCGAACAGGGGGATCGAGCAGTACTTC. The chain employs TRBV4-3 and TRBJ2-7; 8 bases agree with TRBD1. The CDR3 is made up of 14 amino acids. The V gene end was trimmed by 1 base and the J gene end by 6 bases; junction bases not matched to a gene: 5. CDR1 and CDR2 (germline): LGHNA, YSLEER.